Described below is a single T cell receptor beta chain sequence and its context. With RNA at 10%, 30% or 50%, naive CD8 libraries came from roughly 18,000 to 920,000 sorted cells. These data belong to a study of molecular identifiers for immune sequencing clone quantification. The wider study: Four portions were sequenced after RNA from roughly 18,000 or 92,000 naive CD8 cells was split five ways in replicates.

TCRdb re-analysed the PCR reads in MiXCR, keeping a single row per CDR3 protein. The sample contains 400,000 to 600,000 distinct CDR3 sequences, about 21% of which appear only once. Germline CDR1 and CDR2: DFQATT and SNEGSKA (reference sequence). There are 17 residues in the CDR3. Trimming shortened V by 0 bases and J by 2 bases, and 19 bases separated the two germline ends. The TCR originated in a human donor in good health. Some libraries in this study had Jurkat cell RNA spiked in. J is TRBJ2-5 and V is TRBV20-1; maybe TRBD1 (6 bases). The sample comprised naive CD8+ T cells from blood, with Jurkat cell RNA spiked in. Stated subset: FACS-sorted CD8+CD4-CCR7+CD45RA+ naive T cells. This chain's CDR3 is CSARDQGSGNLQETQYF. The CDR3 DNA is TGCAGTGCTAGAGATCAGGGGTCGGGGAACTTACAAGAGACCCAGTACTTC.